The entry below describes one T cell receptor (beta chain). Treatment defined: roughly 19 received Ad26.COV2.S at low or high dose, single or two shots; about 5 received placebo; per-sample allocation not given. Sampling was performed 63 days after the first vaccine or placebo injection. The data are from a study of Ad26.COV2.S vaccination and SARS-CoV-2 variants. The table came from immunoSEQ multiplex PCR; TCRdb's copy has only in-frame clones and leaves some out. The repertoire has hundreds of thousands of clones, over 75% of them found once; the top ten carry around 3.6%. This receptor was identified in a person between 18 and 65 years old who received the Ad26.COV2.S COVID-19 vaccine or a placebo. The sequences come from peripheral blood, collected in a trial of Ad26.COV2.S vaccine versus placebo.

The DNA for the CDR3 is TGTGCCAGCAGCTTAGTGGCGGGAGGGAACACCGGGGAGCTGTTTTTT. This translates into CASSLVAGGNTGELFF. The chain combines TRBV11-3 with TRBJ2-2; 8 positions agree with TRBD2. This CDR3 has 16 amino acids. With V trimmed by 1 base and J by 1 base, 2 bases remained unmatched. Germline V CDR1 and CDR2: SGHNT, YENEEA.